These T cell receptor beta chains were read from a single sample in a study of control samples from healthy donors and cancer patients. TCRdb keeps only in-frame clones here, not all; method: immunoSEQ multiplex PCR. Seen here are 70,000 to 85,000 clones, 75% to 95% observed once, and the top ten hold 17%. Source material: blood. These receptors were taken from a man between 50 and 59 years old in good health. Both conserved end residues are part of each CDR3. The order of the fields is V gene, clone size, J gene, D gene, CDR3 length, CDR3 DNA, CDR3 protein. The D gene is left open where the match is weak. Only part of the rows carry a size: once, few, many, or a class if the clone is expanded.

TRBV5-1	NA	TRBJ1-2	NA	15	TGCGCCAGCAGCCTCGAGTACAGGGCCGCCTATGGCTACACCTTC	CASSLEYRAAYGYTF
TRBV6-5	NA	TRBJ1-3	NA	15	TGTGCCAGCAGTTACCGGGGGAACTCTGGAAACACCATATATTTT	CASSYRGNSGNTIYF
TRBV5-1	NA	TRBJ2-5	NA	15	TGCGCCAGCAGCTCAGGGGTGGTCGATCAAGAGACCCAGTACTTC	CASSSGVVDQETQYF
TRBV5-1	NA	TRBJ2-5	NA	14	TGCGCCAGCAGCTTCCCCCTCGGCCAAGAGACCCAGTACTTC	CASSFPLGQETQYF
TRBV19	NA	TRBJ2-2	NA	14	TGTGCCACTGGGACTCGTCAGGGAAGCCGGGAGCTGTTTTTT	CATGTRQGSRELFF
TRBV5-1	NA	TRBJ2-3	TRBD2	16	TGCGCCAGCAGCCCTTCACTAGCGGGGGGGAAAGATACGCAGTATTTT	CASSPSLAGGKDTQYF
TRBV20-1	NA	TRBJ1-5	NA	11	TGCAGTGCTGGAGAAACACAGCCCCAGCATTTT	CSAGETQPQHF
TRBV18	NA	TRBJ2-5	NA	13	TGTGCCAGCTCACCCTCAGGGACAGAGACCCAGTACTTC	CASSPSGTETQYF
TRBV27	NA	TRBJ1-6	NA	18	TGTGCCAGCAGTTTATCGGGCCATAAGGGGTTAATCAATTCACCCCTCCACTTT	CASSLSGHKGLINSPLHF
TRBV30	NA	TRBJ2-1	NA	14	TGTGCCTGGAGTAACGATAGAGAATACAATGAGCAGTTCTTC	CAWSNDREYNEQFF
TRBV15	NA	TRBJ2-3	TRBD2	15	TGTGCCACCAGCGAAACTAGCGGGGACGTAGATACGCAGTATTTT	CATSETSGDVDTQYF
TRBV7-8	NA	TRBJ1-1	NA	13	TGTGCCAGCAGCTGGGGCCAGAACACTGAAGCTTTCTTT	CASSWGQNTEAFF
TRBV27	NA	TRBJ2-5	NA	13	TGTGCCAGCAGTTTATCCTTCAAAGAGACCCAGTACTTC	CASSLSFKETQYF
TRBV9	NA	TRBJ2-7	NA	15	TGTGCCAGCAGCGTAGCCGTGGGGGCCCCCTACGAGCAGTACTTC	CASSVAVGAPYEQYF
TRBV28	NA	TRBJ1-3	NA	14	TGTGCCAGCAGAACGGCAGGGTCGCAAAACACCATATATTTT	CASRTAGSQNTIYF
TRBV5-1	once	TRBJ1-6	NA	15	TGCGCCAGCAGCTTGGAACAGGGCGTTGGATCACCCCTCCACTTT	CASSLEQGVGSPLHF
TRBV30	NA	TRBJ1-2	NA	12	TGTGCCTGGAGTGGAGGGGCGGGCGGCTACACCTTC	CAWSGGAGGYTF
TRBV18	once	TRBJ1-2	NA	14	TGTGCCAGCTCACCACAGAGGGCAGGCTATGGCTACACCTTC	CASSPQRAGYGYTF